This TCR beta chain was sequenced for a study of T cell repertoires and Cas9 in healthy adults. This CDR3 has 19 residues. Trimming took 5 bases from V and 4 from J; bases not matched to a gene: 22. Germline loops: CDR1 LNHDA, CDR2 SQIVND (reference sequence). The protocol was immunoSEQ multiplex PCR, while the TCRdb copy is restricted to in-frame clones and leaves out a portion. The sample records more than 1,200 clones, around 76% being singletons. The chain carries TRBV19 and TRBJ1-2, with 7 bases fitting TRBD1. Sequenced input: SpCas9-reactive Tregs (CD4+, CD25+, CD127-, CD137+, CD154-) from PBMCs; culture status not recorded. This sequence originates from a human donor in good health. The CDR3 protein is CASSLGVGDSSYQTYGYTF. DNA of the CDR3: TGTGCCAGTAGTCTAGGCGTTGGGGACAGTTCTTATCAAACCTATGGCTACACCTTC.